This TCR beta chain was recovered during a study of T cell changes during pregnancy in multiple sclerosis. Method: immunoSEQ multiplex PCR; TCRdb's copy keeps in-frame clones and lacks some. The data contain tens of thousands of clones, 89% of them singletons. This clonotype was obtained from a female donor with multiple sclerosis, enrolled in a pregnancy study. Source: CD4+ T cells from peripheral blood mononuclear cells, taken after pregnancy.

The CDR3 loop reads CASKDRVQPQHF. The CDR3 bases are TGTGCCAGCAAAGACAGGGTTCAGCCCCAGCATTTT. The rearrangement links TRBV28 to TRBJ1-5; 7 bases agree with TRBD1. The CDR3 has 12 amino acids. Unmatched junction bases numbered 3, after V lost 7 bases and J lost 6 bases. Per germline, CDR1 MDHEN and CDR2 SYDVKM. Full variable domain (rest looked up from reference TRBV28 and TRBJ1-5): DVKVTQSSRYLVKRTGEKVFLECVQDMDHENMFWYRQDPGLGLRLIYFSYDVKMKEKGDIPEGYSVSREKKERFSLILESASTNQTSMYLCASKDRVQPQHFGDGTRLSIL.